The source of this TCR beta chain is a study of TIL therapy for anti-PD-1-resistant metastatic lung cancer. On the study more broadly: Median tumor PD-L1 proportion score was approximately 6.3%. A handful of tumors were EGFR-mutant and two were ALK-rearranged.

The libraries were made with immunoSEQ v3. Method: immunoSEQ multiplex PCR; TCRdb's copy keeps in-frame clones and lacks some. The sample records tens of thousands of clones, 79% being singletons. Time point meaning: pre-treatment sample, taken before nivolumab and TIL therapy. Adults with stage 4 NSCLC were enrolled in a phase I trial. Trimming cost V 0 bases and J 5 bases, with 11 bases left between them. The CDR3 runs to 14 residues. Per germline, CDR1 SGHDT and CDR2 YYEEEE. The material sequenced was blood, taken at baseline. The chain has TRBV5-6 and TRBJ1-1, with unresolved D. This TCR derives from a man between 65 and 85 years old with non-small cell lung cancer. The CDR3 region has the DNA TGTGCCAGCAGCTTGGGAGGGAAAGGGACTGAAGCTTTCTTT. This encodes CASSLGGKGTEAFF.